Listed below are T cell receptor beta chains from one sample, sequenced in a study of blood T cell repertoires in COVID-19. The data were produced by immunoSEQ multiplex PCR, yet TCRdb's version contains in-frame clones alone and is incomplete. Of some 160,000 clones in the sample, 80% were seen once. Sequences were obtained from PBMCs or T cells enriched from blood (not recorded which). The receptors here all came from a woman aged 60-75 years who had recovered from COVID-19. Each CDR3 is given with its conserved first and last residue. The order of the fields is clone size, V gene, D gene, J gene, CDR3 DNA, CDR3 protein. D genes are given only for firm matches. Size tells how often a clone was seen (once, few, many) or the class of an expanded clone, and some rows leave it out.

NA,TRBV5-1,TRBD1,TRBJ2-1,TGCGCCAGCAGACTAGACGGGACAGGGAACAATGAGCAGTTCTTC,CASRLDGTGNNEQFF
NA,TRBV7-8,TRBD1,TRBJ1-1,TGTGCCAGCGGCGGACAGGTGAACACTGAAGCTTTCTTT,CASGGQVNTEAFF
NA,TRBV18,NA,TRBJ2-3,TGTGCCAGCTCACCACGGCTAGAGACAGATACGCAGTATTTT,CASSPRLETDTQYF
NA,TRBV27,TRBD1,TRBJ2-7,TGTGCCAGCAGGGTGACAGGGTCCTACGAGCAGTACTTC,CASRVTGSYEQYF
NA,TRBV19,NA,TRBJ2-3,TGTGCCAGTAGGGAAATAGCAGATTCTAGCACAGATACGCAGTATTTT,CASREIADSSTDTQYF
NA,TRBV19,NA,TRBJ1-4,TGTGCCAGTAGTATCCTGGGAGATACTAATGAAAAACTGTTTTTT,CASSILGDTNEKLFF
few,TRBV6-5,NA,TRBJ1-2,TGTGCCAGCAGTTATGACTGGGCAGGGCAGTACGGCTACACCTTC,CASSYDWAGQYGYTF
few,TRBV30,TRBD2,TRBJ2-4,TGTGCCTGGAGTGTTGGGTGGGGGGGTAAAAACATTCAGTACTTC,CAWSVGWGGKNIQYF
NA,TRBV7-2,NA,TRBJ2-3,TGTGCCAGCAGCTTATGGCAGTTCACAGATACGCAGTATTTT,CASSLWQFTDTQYF
NA,TRBV19,TRBD2,TRBJ2-7,TGTGCCAGTAGTCCGCAGCGGGGGAAGACCTACGAGCAGTACTTC,CASSPQRGKTYEQYF
NA,TRBV5-1,TRBD2,TRBJ2-3,TGCGCCAGCAGATTGCGGGGGGGCAAGTCACCAGATACGCAGTATTTT,CASRLRGGKSPDTQYF
NA,TRBV27,NA,TRBJ1-6,TGTGCCAGCAGTTCAACCGGAGCCGCTTATAATTCACCCCTCCACTTT,CASSSTGAAYNSPLHF
NA,TRBV19,TRBD2,TRBJ2-2,TGTGCCAGTAGTATTCTCGGACTAGCCACCGGGGAGCTGTTTTTT,CASSILGLATGELFF
NA,TRBV2,NA,TRBJ2-1,TGTGCCAGCAGTGAAGCCGGGAATGAGCAGTTCTTC,CASSEAGNEQFF
NA,TRBV5-6,NA,TRBJ1-6,TGTGCCAGCAGCTGGAGGGCGCGTACCCTCCACTTT,CASSWRARTLHF
NA,TRBV18,NA,TRBJ2-7,TGTGCCAGCTCACCACGAGTTACAGTAACCTACGAGCAGTACTTC,CASSPRVTVTYEQYF
NA,TRBV9,NA,TRBJ1-6,TGTGCCAGCAGCGCCGACGGGTCACCCCTCCACTTT,CASSADGSPLHF